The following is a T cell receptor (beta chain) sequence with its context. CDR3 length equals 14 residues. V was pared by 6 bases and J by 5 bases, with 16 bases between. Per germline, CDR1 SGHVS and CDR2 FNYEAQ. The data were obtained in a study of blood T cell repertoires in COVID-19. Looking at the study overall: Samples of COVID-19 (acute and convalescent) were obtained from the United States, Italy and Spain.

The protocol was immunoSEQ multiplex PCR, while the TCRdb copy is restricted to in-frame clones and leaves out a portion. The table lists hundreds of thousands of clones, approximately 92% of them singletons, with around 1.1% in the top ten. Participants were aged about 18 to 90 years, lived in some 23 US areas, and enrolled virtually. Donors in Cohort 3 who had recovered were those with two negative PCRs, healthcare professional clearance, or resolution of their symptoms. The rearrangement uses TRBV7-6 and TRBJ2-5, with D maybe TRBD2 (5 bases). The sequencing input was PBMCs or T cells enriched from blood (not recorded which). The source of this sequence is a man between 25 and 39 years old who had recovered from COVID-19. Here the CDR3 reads CASSHETRGETQYF. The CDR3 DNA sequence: TGTGCCAGCAGTCACGAAACAAGAGGGGAGACCCAGTACTTC.